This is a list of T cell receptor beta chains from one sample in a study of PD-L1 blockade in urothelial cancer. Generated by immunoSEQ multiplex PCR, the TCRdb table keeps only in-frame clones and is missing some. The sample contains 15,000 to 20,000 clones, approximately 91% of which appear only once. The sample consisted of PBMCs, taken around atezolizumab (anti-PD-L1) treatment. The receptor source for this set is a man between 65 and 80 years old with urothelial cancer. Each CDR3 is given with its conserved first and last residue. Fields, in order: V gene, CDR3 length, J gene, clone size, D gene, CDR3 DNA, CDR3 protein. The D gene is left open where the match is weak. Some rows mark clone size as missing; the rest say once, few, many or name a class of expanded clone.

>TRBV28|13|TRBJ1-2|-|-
TGTGCCAGCAGTCCTGGCTCTGGCTATGGCTACACCTTC
CASSPGSGYGYTF
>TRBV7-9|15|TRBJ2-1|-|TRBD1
TGTGCCAGCAGCATAACCGGGACAGGGGTAAATGAGCAGTTCTTC
CASSITGTGVNEQFF
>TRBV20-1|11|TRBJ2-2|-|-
TGCAGTGCTAGCCTATCCGGGGAGCTGTTTTTT
CSASLSGELFF
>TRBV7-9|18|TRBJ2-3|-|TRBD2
TGTGCCAGCAGCCGTCGGGGGGGTTTATCAATGGGCACAGATACGCAGTATTTT
CASSRRGGLSMGTDTQYF
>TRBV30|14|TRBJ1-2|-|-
TGTGCCTGGAGTGTACACAGGCAGGGAAGCAGCTACACCTTC
CAWSVHRQGSSYTF
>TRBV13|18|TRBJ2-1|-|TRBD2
TGTGCCAGCAGCTTACCCCCTATGGCGGGGGGGCCAGCCAATGAGCAGTTCTTC
CASSLPPMAGGPANEQFF
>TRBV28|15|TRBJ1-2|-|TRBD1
TGTGCCAGCAGTTCAGCGGGACAGGGTCACTATGGCTACACCTTC
CASSSAGQGHYGYTF
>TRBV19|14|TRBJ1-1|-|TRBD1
TGTGCCAGTAAAGGACAGGGGGCGGCCGCTGAAGCTTTCTTT
CASKGQGAAAEAFF
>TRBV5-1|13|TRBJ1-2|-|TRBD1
TGCGCCAGCAGCCAGGGACAGCGCTATGGCTACACCTTC
CASSQGQRYGYTF
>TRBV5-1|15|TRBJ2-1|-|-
TGCGCCAGCAGCTTGGTGCCGGGGTCGTACAATGAGCAGTTCTTC
CASSLVPGSYNEQFF
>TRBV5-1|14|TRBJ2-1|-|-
TGCGCCAGCATCGCGGACTATTTTCCCGCCGAGCAGTTCTTC
CASIADYFPAEQFF
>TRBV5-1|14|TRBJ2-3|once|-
TGCGCCAGCAGCTTGGCTGCGGCGACAGATACGCAGTATTTT
CASSLAAATDTQYF
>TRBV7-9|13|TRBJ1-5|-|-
TGTGCCAGCAGCTCAGGGGCTTATCAGCCCCAGCATTTT
CASSSGAYQPQHF
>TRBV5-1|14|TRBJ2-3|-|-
TGCGCCAGCAGCTTCGGGAGACACACAGATACGCAGTATTTT
CASSFGRHTDTQYF
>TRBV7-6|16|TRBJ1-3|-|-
TGTGCCAGCAGCTTAGGGGACACCTTCTCTGGAAACACCATATATTTT
CASSLGDTFSGNTIYF
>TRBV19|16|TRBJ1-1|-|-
TGTGCCAGTAACCTGGCGGGGGTGGCCTTGAACACTGAAGCTTTCTTT
CASNLAGVALNTEAFF
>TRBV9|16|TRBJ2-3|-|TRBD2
TGTGCCAGCAGCTTTATCGGGACTAGCGGGGTGGATACGCAGTATTTT
CASSFIGTSGVDTQYF
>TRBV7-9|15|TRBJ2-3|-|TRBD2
TGTGCCAGCATCCCGGGACTAGCGGGGACAGATACGCAGTATTTT
CASIPGLAGTDTQYF
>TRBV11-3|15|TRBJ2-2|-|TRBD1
TGTGCCAGCAGCTTAGACGGACAGGGCACCGGGGAGCTGTTTTTT
CASSLDGQGTGELFF
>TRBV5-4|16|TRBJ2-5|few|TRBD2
TGTGCCAGCAGCTTCCCCAGCGGGGGGGCGGGGGAGACCCAGTACTTC
CASSFPSGGAGETQYF
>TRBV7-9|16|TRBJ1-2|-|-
TGTGCCAGCAGCAAAATGGGGGCGGGAGATGACTATGGCTACACCTTC
CASSKMGAGDDYGYTF
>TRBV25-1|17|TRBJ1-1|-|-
TGTGCCAGCAGTGCGACCTTGCCGGAGCCGCGGAACACTGAAGCTTTCTTT
CASSATLPEPRNTEAFF
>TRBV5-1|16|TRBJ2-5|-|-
TGCGCCAGCAGCCCGAATACAGGGCAGGGATCAGAGACCCAGTACTTC
CASSPNTGQGSETQYF
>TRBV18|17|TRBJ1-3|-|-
TGTGCCAGCTCACACAACCGGGATTCTCCATCTGGAAACACCATATATTTT
CASSHNRDSPSGNTIYF
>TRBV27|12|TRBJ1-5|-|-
TGTGCCAGCAGTTCCCAGGGGAAGTCCCAGCATTTT
CASSSQGKSQHF
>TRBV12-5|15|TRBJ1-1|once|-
TGTGCTAGTGGTTTGGTAATGGCAGGGAACACTGAAGCTTTCTTT
CASGLVMAGNTEAFF
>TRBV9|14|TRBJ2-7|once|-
TGTGCCAGCAGCGTTTTAAGCGGACCCTACGAGCAGTACTTC
CASSVLSGPYEQYF
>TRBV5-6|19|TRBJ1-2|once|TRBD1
TGTGCCAGCAGCTTAGTTATTCCGGGACAGGAAGACTCAAACTATGGCTACACCTTC
CASSLVIPGQEDSNYGYTF
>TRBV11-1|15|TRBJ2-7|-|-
TGTGCCAGCAGCTTAACTGACTACTCCCCCTACGAGCAGTACTTC
CASSLTDYSPYEQYF
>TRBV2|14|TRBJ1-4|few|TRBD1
TGTGCCAGCAAGCTAAGGGGGACAGACGAAAAACTGTTTTTT
CASKLRGTDEKLFF
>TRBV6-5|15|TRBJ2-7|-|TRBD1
TGTGCCAGCAGGCCCGGGACAGGGGGTTCCTACGAGCAGTACTTC
CASRPGTGGSYEQYF
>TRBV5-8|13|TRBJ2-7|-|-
TGTGCCAGCAGCTTGGAGGGGAACTACGAGCAGTACTTC
CASSLEGNYEQYF
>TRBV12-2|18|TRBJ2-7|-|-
TGTGCAAGTCGCCCACCATCTCAACCGGGACAGGGAACCTACGAGCAGTACTTC
CASRPPSQPGQGTYEQYF
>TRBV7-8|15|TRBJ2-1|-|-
TGTGCCAGCAGCTTATCTTCGTCCTCCTACAATGAGCAGTTCTTC
CASSLSSSSYNEQFF
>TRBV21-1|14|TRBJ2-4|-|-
TGTGCCAGCAGCAAAGGTGGGGACAGAAACATTCAGTACTTC
CASSKGGDRNIQYF
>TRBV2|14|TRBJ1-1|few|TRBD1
TGTGCCAACTCTTGGGACAGCCTGAACACTGAAGCTTTCTTT
CANSWDSLNTEAFF
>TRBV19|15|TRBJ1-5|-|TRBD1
TGTGCCAGTGAGGGTAGGGACAGGGGCAATCAGCCCCAGCATTTT
CASEGRDRGNQPQHF
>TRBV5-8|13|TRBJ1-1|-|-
TGTGCCAGCAGCCTCGACAGGACCTTGGGAGCTTTCTTT
CASSLDRTLGAFF
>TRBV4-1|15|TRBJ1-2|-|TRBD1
TGCGCCAGCAGCCAAGACAGGACAGGGCTCTATGGCTACACCTTC
CASSQDRTGLYGYTF
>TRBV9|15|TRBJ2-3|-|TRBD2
TGTGCCAGCGGAGGGACTAGCGGGGGGGCAGATACGCAGTATTTT
CASGGTSGGADTQYF
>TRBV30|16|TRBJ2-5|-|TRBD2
TGTGCCTGGAGTGGTGGTAGCGGGGGGGCTGGAGAGACCCAGTACTTC
CAWSGGSGGAGETQYF
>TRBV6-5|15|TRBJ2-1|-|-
TGTGCCAGCAGCTCCTGGAGTTACCCCTACAATGAGCAGTTCTTC
CASSSWSYPYNEQFF
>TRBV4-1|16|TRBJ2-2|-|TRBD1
TGCGCCAGCAGCCAAGACCGGGACAGGGGGTCCGGGGAGCTGTTTTTT
CASSQDRDRGSGELFF
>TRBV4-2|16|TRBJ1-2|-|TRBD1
TGTGCCAGCAGCCTCGGGGGGACAGGGGGCGAGTACGGCTACACCTTC
CASSLGGTGGEYGYTF
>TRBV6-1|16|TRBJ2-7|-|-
TGTGCCAGCAGTGAAGCAAGCCCCGCAAGTTACTACGAGCAGTACTTC
CASSEASPASYYEQYF
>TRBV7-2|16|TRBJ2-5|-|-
TGTGCCAGCAGCCAGACAGGCCCAACCTTAGTAGAGACCCAGTACTTC
CASSQTGPTLVETQYF
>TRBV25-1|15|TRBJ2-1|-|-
TGTGCCAGCAGTGAATGGGGTACTAGTCGCAATGAGCAGTTCTTC
CASSEWGTSRNEQFF
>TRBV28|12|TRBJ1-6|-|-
TGTGCCAGCAGTCTGTCGAATTCACCCCTCCACTTT
CASSLSNSPLHF